Listed below are T cell receptor beta chains from one sample, sequenced in a study of blood T cell repertoires in COVID-19. The table came from immunoSEQ multiplex PCR; TCRdb's copy has only in-frame clones and leaves some out. The table records 200,000 to 300,000 clones, around nine tenths of them present only once. Specimen: peripheral blood. These receptors came from a man aged 40-55 years who had recovered from COVID-19. CDR3s include the opening cysteine and the closing phenylalanine or tryptophan. Each record gives: D gene, J gene, clone size, V gene, CDR3 protein, CDR3 DNA. The D gene is left open where the match is weak. A clone size is listed for some rows: how often the clone was seen (once, few, many), or a class if it is expanded.

d_gene: TRBD1; j_gene: TRBJ2-4; abundance: NA; v_gene: TRBV15; CDR3aa: CATSRGGQANIQYF; CDR3nt: TGTGCCACCAGCAGAGGCGGACAGGCAAACATTCAGTACTTC
d_gene: NA; j_gene: TRBJ2-4; abundance: NA; v_gene: TRBV28; CDR3aa: CGTQGIAKNIQYF; CDR3nt: TGTGGCACCCAGGGAATAGCCAAAAACATTCAGTACTTC
d_gene: TRBD2; j_gene: TRBJ2-7; abundance: few; v_gene: TRBV29-1; CDR3aa: CSVDIPTSGRYEQYF; CDR3nt: TGCAGCGTCGACATTCCGACTAGCGGGCGCTACGAGCAGTACTTC
d_gene: TRBD2; j_gene: TRBJ2-3; abundance: few; v_gene: TRBV4-3; CDR3aa: CASSKDSGSGVDTQYF; CDR3nt: TGCGCCAGCAGCAAAGATAGCGGGAGCGGGGTAGATACGCAGTATTTT
d_gene: TRBD2; j_gene: TRBJ2-1; abundance: once; v_gene: TRBV7-2; CDR3aa: CASSLVASGGRNEQFF; CDR3nt: TGTGCCAGCAGCTTAGTGGCTAGCGGGGGAAGAAATGAGCAGTTCTTC
d_gene: NA; j_gene: TRBJ2-5; abundance: NA; v_gene: TRBV7-9; CDR3aa: CASSSSETQYF; CDR3nt: TGTGCCAGCAGCTCCTCAGAGACCCAGTACTTC
d_gene: TRBD1; j_gene: TRBJ1-2; abundance: few; v_gene: TRBV2; CDR3aa: CASRYRGPGYTF; CDR3nt: TGTGCCAGCAGATACAGGGGGCCTGGCTACACCTTC
d_gene: NA; j_gene: TRBJ2-1; abundance: NA; v_gene: TRBV2; CDR3aa: CASSEVRSSVDEQFF; CDR3nt: TGTGCCAGCAGTGAAGTGAGGAGCTCTGTCGATGAGCAGTTCTTC
d_gene: NA; j_gene: TRBJ2-7; abundance: NA; v_gene: TRBV2; CDR3aa: CASSEYGGSYEQYF; CDR3nt: TGTGCCAGCAGTGAGTACGGCGGCTCCTACGAGCAGTACTTC
d_gene: TRBD2; j_gene: TRBJ2-5; abundance: NA; v_gene: TRBV27; CDR3aa: CASSLWGRAGGQETQYF; CDR3nt: TGTGCCAGCAGTTTGTGGGGGAGGGCCGGGGGCCAAGAGACCCAGTACTTC
d_gene: NA; j_gene: TRBJ2-5; abundance: NA; v_gene: TRBV5-6; CDR3aa: CASSFSRGTVLQETQYF; CDR3nt: TGTGCCAGCAGCTTCTCCCGCGGGACGGTGCTCCAAGAGACCCAGTACTTC
d_gene: TRBD2; j_gene: TRBJ2-3; abundance: NA; v_gene: TRBV9; CDR3aa: CASSVAAGRADTQYF; CDR3nt: TGTGCCAGCAGCGTAGCTGCCGGGAGGGCAGATACGCAGTATTTT
d_gene: NA; j_gene: TRBJ1-1; abundance: NA; v_gene: TRBV10-3; CDR3aa: CAITHGETTEAFF; CDR3nt: TGTGCCATCACCCACGGGGAGACCACTGAAGCTTTCTTT
d_gene: NA; j_gene: TRBJ2-5; abundance: NA; v_gene: TRBV6-5; CDR3aa: CASSYSFRETQYF; CDR3nt: TGTGCCAGCAGTTACTCCTTCCGGGAGACCCAGTACTTC
d_gene: NA; j_gene: TRBJ2-3; abundance: NA; v_gene: TRBV9; CDR3aa: CASGEGGGPYTDTQYF; CDR3nt: TGTGCCAGCGGAGAGGGTGGGGGCCCCTACACAGATACGCAGTATTTT
d_gene: NA; j_gene: TRBJ1-2; abundance: NA; v_gene: TRBV9; CDR3aa: CASSVVTRAEDGYTF; CDR3nt: TGTGCCAGCAGCGTAGTAACCAGGGCCGAGGATGGCTACACCTTC
d_gene: NA; j_gene: TRBJ2-2; abundance: once; v_gene: TRBV7-6; CDR3aa: CASSLSAGGTGELFF; CDR3nt: TGTGCCAGCAGCTTATCGGCAGGTGGCACCGGGGAGCTGTTTTTT
d_gene: NA; j_gene: TRBJ2-7; abundance: NA; v_gene: TRBV12-5; CDR3aa: CASGITVIEQYF; CDR3nt: TGTGCTAGTGGTATTACAGTGATCGAGCAGTACTTC
d_gene: TRBD2; j_gene: TRBJ2-1; abundance: NA; v_gene: TRBV7-3; CDR3aa: CASSFSLAGGYNEQFF; CDR3nt: TGTGCCAGCAGCTTCTCACTAGCGGGAGGGTACAATGAGCAGTTCTTC
d_gene: TRBD2; j_gene: TRBJ2-7; abundance: NA; v_gene: TRBV10-3; CDR3aa: CAIRGGLAGAESSYEQYF; CDR3nt: TGTGCCATCAGGGGTGGACTAGCGGGGGCCGAGAGCTCCTACGAGCAGTACTTC